The present entry profiles one T cell receptor (beta chain) with its context. The data stem from a study of shared clonotypes between healthy human individuals. CDR3 length: 13 amino acids. V lost 3 bases and J lost 14, with 17 bases in between. The V gene's germline CDR1 is SEHNR and CDR2 FQNEAQ (reference sequence). Assay used: immunoSEQ multiplex PCR; TCRdb lists only in-frame clones, some missing. The data show 2,500,000 or so clones, approximately 90% seen once. The sequenced sample was naive CD4+ T cells from PBMCs. Subset described: CD45RA+ positively selected. The source is a man younger than 30 in good health. Some clones in this sample may be carry-over from other donors' samples. The gene calls are TRBV7-9 and TRBJ2-1; D tentatively reads TRBD1 or TRBD2 (5 bases each). The CDR3 region is CASSFTRGILKFF. The CDR3 DNA reads as TGTGCCAGCAGCTTTACGAGGGGAATTCTTAAGTTCTTC. The full variable domain, its missing parts supplied by reference TRBV7-9 and TRBJ2-1, is DTGVSQNPRHKITKRGQNVTFRCDPISEHNRLYWYRQTLGQGPEFLTYFQNEAQLEKSRLLSDRFSAERPKGSFSTLEIQRTEQGDSAMYLCASSFTRGILKFFGPGTRLTVL.